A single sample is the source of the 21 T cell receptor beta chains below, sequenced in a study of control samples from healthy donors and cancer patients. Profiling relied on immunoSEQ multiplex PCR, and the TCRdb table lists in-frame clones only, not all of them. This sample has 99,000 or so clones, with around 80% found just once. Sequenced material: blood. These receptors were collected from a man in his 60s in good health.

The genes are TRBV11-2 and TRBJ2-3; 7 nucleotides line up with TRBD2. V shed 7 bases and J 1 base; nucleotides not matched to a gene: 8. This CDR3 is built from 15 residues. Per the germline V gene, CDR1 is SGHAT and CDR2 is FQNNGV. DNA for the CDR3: TGTGCCAGCACCCCGGGGAGGGCTCGCACAGATACGCAGTATTTT. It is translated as CASTPGRARTDTQYF. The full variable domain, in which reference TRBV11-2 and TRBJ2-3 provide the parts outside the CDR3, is EAGVAQSPRYKIIEKRQSVAFWCNPISGHATLYWYQQILGQGPKLLIQFQNNGVVDDSQLPKDRFSAERLKGVDSTLKIQPAKLEDSAVYLCASTPGRARTDTQYFGPGTRLTVL.

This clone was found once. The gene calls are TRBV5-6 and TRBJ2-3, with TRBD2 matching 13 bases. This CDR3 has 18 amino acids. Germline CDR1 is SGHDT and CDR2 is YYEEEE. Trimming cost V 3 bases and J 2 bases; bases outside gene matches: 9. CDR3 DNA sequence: TGTGCCAGCAGCTCAACACTAGCGGGGGGGACCCTCACAGATACGCAGTATTTT. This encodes CASSSTLAGGTLTDTQYF.

CDR3 loop: CASSLGFGTDVNTGELFF. CDR3 coding DNA: TGTGCCAGCAGCTTAGGATTCGGGACAGACGTGAACACCGGGGAGCTGTTTTTT. The rearrangement joins TRBV7-8 to TRBJ2-2; 7 positions agree with TRBD1. Germline V gives CDR1 SGHVS, CDR2 FQNEAQ. The CDR3 runs to 18 residues. The ends lost 1 base at V and 1 base at J; junction bases unmatched: 9.

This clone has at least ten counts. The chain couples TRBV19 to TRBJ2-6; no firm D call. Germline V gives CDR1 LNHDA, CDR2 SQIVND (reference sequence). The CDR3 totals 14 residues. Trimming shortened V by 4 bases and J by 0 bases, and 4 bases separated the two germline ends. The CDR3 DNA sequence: TGTGCCAGTAGTACTCTCTCTGGGGCCAACGTCCTGACTTTC. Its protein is CASSTLSGANVLTF. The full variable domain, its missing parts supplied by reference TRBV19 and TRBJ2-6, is DGGITQSPKYLFRKEGQNVTLSCEQNLNHDAMYWYRQDPGQGLRLIYYSQIVNDFQKGDIAEGYSVSREKKESFPLTVTSAQKNPTAFYLCASSTLSGANVLTFGAGSRLTVL.

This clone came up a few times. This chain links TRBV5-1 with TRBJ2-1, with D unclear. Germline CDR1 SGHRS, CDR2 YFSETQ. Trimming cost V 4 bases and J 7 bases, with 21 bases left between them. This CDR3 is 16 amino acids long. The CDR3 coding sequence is TGCGCCAGCAGCGCGACCGGGTCCCAGTCGGTAAATGAGCAGTTCTTC. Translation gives CASSATGSQSVNEQFF. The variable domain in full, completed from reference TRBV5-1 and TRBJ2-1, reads KAGVTQTPRYLIKTRGQQVTLSCSPISGHRSVSWYQQTPGQGLQFLFEYFSETQRNKGNFPGRFSGRQFSNSRSEMNVSTLELGDSALYLCASSATGSQSVNEQFFGPGTRLTVL.

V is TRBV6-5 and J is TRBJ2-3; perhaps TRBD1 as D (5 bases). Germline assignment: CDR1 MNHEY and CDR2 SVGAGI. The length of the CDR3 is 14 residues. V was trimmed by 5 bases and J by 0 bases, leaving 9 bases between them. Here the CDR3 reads CASSPRVSTDTQYF. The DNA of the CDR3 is TGTGCCAGCAGTCCCAGGGTGAGCACAGATACGCAGTATTTT.

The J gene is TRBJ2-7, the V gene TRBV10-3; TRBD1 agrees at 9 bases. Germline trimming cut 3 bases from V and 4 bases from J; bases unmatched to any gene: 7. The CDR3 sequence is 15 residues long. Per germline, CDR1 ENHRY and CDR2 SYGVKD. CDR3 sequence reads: CAISDTGGIAYEQYF. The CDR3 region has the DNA TGTGCCATCAGTGATACAGGGGGCATCGCGTACGAGCAGTACTTC.

The chain's CDR3 is CASSLGLAGGYTDTQYF. The CDR3 DNA reads as TGCGCCAGCAGCTTGGGACTAGCGGGGGGATACACAGATACGCAGTATTTT. This chain uses TRBV5-1 with TRBJ2-3, with TRBD2 matching over 13 bases. Germline trimming cut 0 bases from V and 2 bases from J; bases unmatched to any gene: 3. The germline CDR1 and CDR2 sequences are SGHRS and YFSETQ. This CDR3 comprises 17 residues.

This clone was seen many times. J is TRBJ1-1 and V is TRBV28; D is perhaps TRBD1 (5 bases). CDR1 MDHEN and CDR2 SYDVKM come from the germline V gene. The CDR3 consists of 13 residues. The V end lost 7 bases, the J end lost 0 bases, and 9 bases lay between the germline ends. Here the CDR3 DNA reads TGTGCCAGCACTGGGACTATGAACACTGAAGCTTTCTTT. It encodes CASTGTMNTEAFF.

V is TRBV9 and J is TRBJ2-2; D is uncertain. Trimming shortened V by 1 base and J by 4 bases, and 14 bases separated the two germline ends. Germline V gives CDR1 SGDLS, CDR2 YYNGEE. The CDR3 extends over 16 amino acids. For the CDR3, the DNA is TGTGCCAGCAGCGTACAGTCGCTCCTTGCCACCGGGGAGCTGTTTTTT. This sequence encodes CASSVQSLLATGELFF.

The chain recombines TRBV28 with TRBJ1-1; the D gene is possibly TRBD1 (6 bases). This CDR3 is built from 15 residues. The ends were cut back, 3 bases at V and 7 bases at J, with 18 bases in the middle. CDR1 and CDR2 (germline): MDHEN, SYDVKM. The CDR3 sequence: CASSFIPGEGGEAFF. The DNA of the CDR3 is TGTGCCAGCAGTTTCATACCGGGGGAGGGGGGTGAAGCTTTCTTT.

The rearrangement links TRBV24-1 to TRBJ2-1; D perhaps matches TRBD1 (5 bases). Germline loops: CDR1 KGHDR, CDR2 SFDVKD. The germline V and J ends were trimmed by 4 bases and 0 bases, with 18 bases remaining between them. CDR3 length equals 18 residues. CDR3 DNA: TGTGCCACCAGTGACGGTACGACAGCCCGGGCCTCCTACAATGAGCAGTTCTTC. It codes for CATSDGTTARASYNEQFF.

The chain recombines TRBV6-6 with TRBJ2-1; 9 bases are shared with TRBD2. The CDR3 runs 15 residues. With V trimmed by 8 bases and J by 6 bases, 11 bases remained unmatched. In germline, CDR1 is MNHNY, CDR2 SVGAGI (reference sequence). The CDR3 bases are TGTGCCAGCGGATCGCGGGGGGGAGTAGGCAATGAGCAGTTCTTC. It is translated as CASGSRGGVGNEQFF.

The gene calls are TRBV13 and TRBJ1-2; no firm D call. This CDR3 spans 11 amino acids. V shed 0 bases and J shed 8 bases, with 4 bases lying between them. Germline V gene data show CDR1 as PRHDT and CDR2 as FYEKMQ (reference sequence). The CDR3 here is CASSLGGGYTF. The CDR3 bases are TGTGCCAGCAGCTTAGGGGGCGGCTACACCTTC.

The CDR3 bases are TGTGCCAGCAGCTTATGGTGGGAGGAGACCCAGTACTTC. It specifies CASSLWWEETQYF. The J gene is TRBJ2-5, the V gene TRBV7-8; D may be TRBD2 (5 bases). V lost 2 bases and J 5 bases, leaving 9 bases between the germline ends. The CDR3 consists of 13 residues. CDR1 is SGHVS and CDR2 is FQNEAQ in the germline V gene.

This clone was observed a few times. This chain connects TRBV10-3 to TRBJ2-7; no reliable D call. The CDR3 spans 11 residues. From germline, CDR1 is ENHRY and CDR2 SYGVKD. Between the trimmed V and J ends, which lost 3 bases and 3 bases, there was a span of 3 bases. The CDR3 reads CAISEGYEQYF. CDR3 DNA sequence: TGTGCCATCAGTGAAGGCTACGAGCAGTACTTC.

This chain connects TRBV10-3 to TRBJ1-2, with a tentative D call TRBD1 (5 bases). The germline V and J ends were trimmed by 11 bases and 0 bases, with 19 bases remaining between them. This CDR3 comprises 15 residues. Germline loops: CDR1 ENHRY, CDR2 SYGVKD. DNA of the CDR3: TGTGCCTCCTCCCGGGAAGGGGTTTCTAACTATGGCTACACCTTC. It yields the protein CASSREGVSNYGYTF.

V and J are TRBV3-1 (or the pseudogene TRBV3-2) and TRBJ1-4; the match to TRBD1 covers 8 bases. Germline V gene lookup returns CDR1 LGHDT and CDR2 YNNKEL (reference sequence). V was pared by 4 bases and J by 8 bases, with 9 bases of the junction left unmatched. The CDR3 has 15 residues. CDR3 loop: CASSRFRGQREKLFF. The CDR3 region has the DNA TGTGCCAGCAGCCGGTTCAGGGGGCAAAGGGAAAAACTGTTTTTT.

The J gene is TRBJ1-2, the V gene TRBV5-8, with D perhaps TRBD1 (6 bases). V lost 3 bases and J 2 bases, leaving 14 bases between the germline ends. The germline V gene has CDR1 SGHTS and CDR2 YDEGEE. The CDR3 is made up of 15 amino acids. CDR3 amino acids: CASSYSGVLNYGYTF. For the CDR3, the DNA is TGTGCCAGCAGCTATTCAGGGGTGTTAAACTATGGCTACACCTTC.

The CDR3 DNA sequence: TGTGCCAGCAGCTTGGGGGCGAGCCATAATGAAAAACTGTTTTTT. Its protein product is CASSLGASHNEKLFF. This rearrangement joins TRBV5-4 to TRBJ1-4, with D unclear. CDR3 length: 15 residues. V was shortened by 0 bases and J by 4 bases, with 10 bases between the two germline ends. CDR1 and CDR2 (germline): SGHNT, YYREEE (reference sequence).

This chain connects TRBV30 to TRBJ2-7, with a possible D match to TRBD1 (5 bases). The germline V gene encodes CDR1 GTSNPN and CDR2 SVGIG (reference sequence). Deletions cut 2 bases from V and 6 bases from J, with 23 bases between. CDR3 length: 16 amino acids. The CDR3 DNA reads TGTGCCTGGAGTAGTTTGAGCCAGGGTTCCCTAGGCGAGCAGTACTTC. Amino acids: CAWSSLSQGSLGEQYF.